The rows below give T cell receptor beta chains drawn from one sample of a study of T cell responses to AZD1222 COVID-19 vaccine. Profiled with immunoSEQ multiplex PCR; TCRdb holds only in-frame clones, not every one. The sample includes approximately 140,000 clones, around 90% of them seen just once. Specimen: peripheral blood, collected 28 days after the second AZD1222 dose. The receptors come from an adult who received the AZD1222 COVID-19 vaccine. Each CDR3 is given with its conserved first and last residue. A D gene is named only where the DNA matches it firmly. Size values are once, few and many counts, or a class for expanded clones, and some rows have none.

TRBV7-7,-,TRBJ2-2,TRBD1,CASRGGQGNTGELFF,TGTGCCAGCAGGGGGGGACAGGGCAACACCGGGGAGCTGTTTTTT
TRBV5-1,once,TRBJ2-5,-,CASSLGGEETQYF,TGCGCCAGCAGCTTGGGTGGGGAAGAGACCCAGTACTTC
TRBV27,-,TRBJ2-7,-,CASRSVGEQYF,TGTGCCAGCAGATCCGTTGGGGAGCAGTACTTC
TRBV19,-,TRBJ2-7,-,CATAQGLLYEQYF,TGTGCCACCGCCCAGGGGCTACTCTACGAGCAGTACTTC
TRBV18,once,TRBJ1-2,TRBD1,CASSRAGTGENYGYTF,TGTGCCAGCTCACGCGCCGGGACAGGGGAAAATTATGGCTACACCTTC
TRBV23-1,-,TRBJ1-3,-,CASSRDSHSGNTIYF,TGCGCCAGCAGTCGGGATAGTCACTCTGGAAACACCATATATTTT
TRBV7-8,-,TRBJ2-7,TRBD1,CASSAGTGTGASEQYF,TGTGCCAGCAGCGCCGGGACCGGGACAGGGGCCTCCGAGCAGTACTTC
TRBV10-2,-,TRBJ1-2,TRBD1,CASARDSYGYTF,TGCGCCAGCGCCCGGGACAGTTATGGCTACACCTTC
TRBV7-8,-,TRBJ1-4,-,CASSLHPTNEKLFF,TGTGCCAGCAGCCTTCACCCAACTAATGAAAAACTGTTTTTT
TRBV7-9,-,TRBJ2-1,-,CASRKPPRAGDNEQFF,TGTGCCAGCAGGAAACCGCCAAGGGCAGGGGACAATGAGCAGTTCTTC
TRBV27,-,TRBJ2-7,-,CASSSSMGYEQYF,TGTGCCAGCAGTTCATCAATGGGGTACGAGCAGTACTTC
TRBV3-1/TRBV3-2,-,TRBJ2-1,TRBD2,CASSQDGTSGSYNEQFF,TGTGCCAGCAGCCAAGACGGGACTAGCGGGAGTTACAATGAGCAGTTCTTC
TRBV2,-,TRBJ1-2,TRBD1,CARSTGGGYGYTF,TGTGCCAGGTCGACAGGGGGCGGCTATGGCTACACCTTC
TRBV6-1,-,TRBJ1-4,-,CASSEIGRSNEKLFF,TGTGCCAGCAGTGAAATCGGGAGGTCTAATGAAAAACTGTTTTTT
TRBV19,-,TRBJ2-7,TRBD2,CASSMTSGEIYEQYF,TGTGCCAGTAGTATGACTAGCGGGGAGATCTACGAGCAGTACTTC
TRBV7-9,-,TRBJ2-1,-,CASSLGERVDYNEQFF,TGTGCCAGCAGCTTAGGGGAGCGGGTCGACTACAATGAGCAGTTCTTC
TRBV7-4,-,TRBJ1-3,-,CASSLREETGNTIYF,TGTGCCAGCAGCTTACGGGAGGAAACTGGAAACACCATATATTTT